This T cell receptor beta chain was identified in a study of blood T cell repertoires in COVID-19. Study details: COVID-19 samples, acute and convalescent, were from the United States, Italy and Spain. The analysed material was cDNA or gDNA that came from T cells, B-cell-depleted T cells, or PBMCs.

In the source study's methods: Amplified reference gene primers provided the basis for estimating nucleated cell counts. Produced via immunoSEQ multiplex PCR; TCRdb's table is partial and in-frame only. From that table come the V and J calls and clone size; the DNA was used to work out D and trimming. Among about 29,000 clones, less than 85% were seen once, and the ten largest hold more than 1.5%. The germline V gene encodes CDR1 SGHAT and CDR2 FQDESV (reference sequence). This CDR3 has 16 amino acids. The V gene end was trimmed by 6 bases and the J gene end by 6 bases; junction bases not matched to a gene: 12.

The clonotype originates from a man at least 80 years old with active or convalescent COVID-19. Sequences were obtained from peripheral blood. The V and J genes are TRBV11-1 and TRBJ2-2; 8 nucleotides align to TRBD1. The CDR3 loop reads CASSLLRGRDAGELFF. The CDR3 bases are TGTGCCAGCAGTTTACTCAGGGGGCGCGATGCCGGGGAGCTGTTTTTT. Combining the CDR3 with reference TRBV11-1 and TRBJ2-2 gives the whole variable domain EAEVAQSPRYKITEKSQAVAFWCDPISGHATLYWYRQILGQGPELLVQFQDESVVDDSQLPKDRFSAERLKGVDSTLKIQPAELGDSAMYLCASSLLRGRDAGELFFGEGSRLTVL.